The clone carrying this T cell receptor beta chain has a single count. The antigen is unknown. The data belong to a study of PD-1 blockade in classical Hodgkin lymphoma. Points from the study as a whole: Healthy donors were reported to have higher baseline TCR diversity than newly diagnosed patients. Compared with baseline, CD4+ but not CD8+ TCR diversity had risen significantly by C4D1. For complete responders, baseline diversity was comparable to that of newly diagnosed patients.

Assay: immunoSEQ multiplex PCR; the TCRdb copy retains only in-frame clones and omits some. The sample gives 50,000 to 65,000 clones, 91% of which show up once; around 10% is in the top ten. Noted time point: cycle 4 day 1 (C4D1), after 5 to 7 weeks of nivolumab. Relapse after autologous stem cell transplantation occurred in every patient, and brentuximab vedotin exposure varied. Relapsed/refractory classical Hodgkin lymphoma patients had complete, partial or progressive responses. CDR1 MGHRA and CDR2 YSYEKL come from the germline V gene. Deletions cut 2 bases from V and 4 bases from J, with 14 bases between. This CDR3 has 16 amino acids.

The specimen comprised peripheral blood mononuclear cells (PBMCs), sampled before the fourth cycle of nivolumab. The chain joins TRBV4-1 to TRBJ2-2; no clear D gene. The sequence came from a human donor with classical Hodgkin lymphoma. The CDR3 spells CASSQSLTLATGELFF. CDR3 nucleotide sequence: TGCGCCAGCAGCCAATCACTAACCCTGGCCACCGGGGAGCTGTTTTTT.